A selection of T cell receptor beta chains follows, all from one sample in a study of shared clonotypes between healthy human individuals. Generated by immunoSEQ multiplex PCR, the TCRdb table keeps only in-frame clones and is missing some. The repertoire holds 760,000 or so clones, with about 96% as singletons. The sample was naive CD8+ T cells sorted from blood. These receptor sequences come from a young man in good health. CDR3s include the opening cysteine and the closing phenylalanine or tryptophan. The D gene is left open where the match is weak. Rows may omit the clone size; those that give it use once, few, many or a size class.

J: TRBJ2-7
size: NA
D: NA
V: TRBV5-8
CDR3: CASSLGELFYEQYF
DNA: TGTGCCAGCAGCTTGGGGGAGCTATTCTACGAGCAGTACTTC

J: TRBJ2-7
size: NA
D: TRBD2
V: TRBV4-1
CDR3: CASSLLAGGVDEQYF
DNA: TGCGCCAGCAGTCTACTAGCGGGAGGGGTGGACGAGCAGTACTTC

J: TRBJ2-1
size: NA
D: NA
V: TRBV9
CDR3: CASSVGRAGRVYNEQFF
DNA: TGTGCCAGCAGCGTAGGAAGAGCGGGTCGGGTCTACAATGAGCAGTTCTTC

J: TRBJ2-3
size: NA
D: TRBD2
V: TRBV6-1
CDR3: CASSDWTSGPSGTADTQYF
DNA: TGTGCCAGCAGTGACTGGACTAGCGGGCCCAGCGGGACCGCAGATACGCAGTATTTT

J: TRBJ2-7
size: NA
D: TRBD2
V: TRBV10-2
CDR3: CASSVLAGASYEQYF
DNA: TGCGCCAGCAGTGTTCTAGCGGGAGCTTCTTACGAGCAGTACTTC

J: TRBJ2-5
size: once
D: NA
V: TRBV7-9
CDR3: CASTGLQETQYF
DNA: TGTGCCAGCACAGGACTCCAAGAGACCCAGTACTTC

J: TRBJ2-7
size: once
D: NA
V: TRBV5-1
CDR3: CASSLPVETSSYEQYF
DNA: TGCGCCAGCAGCTTGCCCGTGGAGACGAGCTCCTACGAGCAGTACTTC

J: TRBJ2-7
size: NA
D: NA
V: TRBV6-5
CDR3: CASSYDRLAYEQYF
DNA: TGTGCCAGCAGTTACGATCGATTGGCCTACGAGCAGTACTTC

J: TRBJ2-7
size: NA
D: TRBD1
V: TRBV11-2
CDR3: CASSWDRVSSYEQYF
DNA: TGTGCCAGCAGCTGGGACAGGGTGAGCTCCTACGAGCAGTACTTC

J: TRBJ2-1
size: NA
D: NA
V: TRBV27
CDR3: CASSTIGAPRGFF
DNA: TGTGCCAGCTCGACCATCGGGGCCCCTCGGGGGTTCTTC

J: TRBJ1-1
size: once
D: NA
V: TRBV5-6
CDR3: CASRPRVALNTEAFF
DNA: TGTGCCAGCAGACCCCGAGTCGCCCTGAACACTGAAGCTTTCTTT

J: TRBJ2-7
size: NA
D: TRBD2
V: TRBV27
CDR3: CASSFLGGSNEQYF
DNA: TGTGCCAGCAGTTTTCTGGGCGGGAGCAACGAGCAGTACTTC

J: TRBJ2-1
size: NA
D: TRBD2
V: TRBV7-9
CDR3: CASSLAAIGLAEYNEQFF
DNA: TGTGCCAGCAGCTTAGCGGCAATTGGGCTAGCGGAATACAATGAGCAGTTCTTC

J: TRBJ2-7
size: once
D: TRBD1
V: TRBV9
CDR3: CASSVVGQGPYEQYF
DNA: TGTGCCAGCAGCGTAGTAGGACAGGGCCCCTACGAGCAGTACTTC

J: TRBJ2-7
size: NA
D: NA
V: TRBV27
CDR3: CASSLDSSYEQYF
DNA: TGTGCCAGCAGTTTGGACAGCTCCTACGAGCAGTACTTC

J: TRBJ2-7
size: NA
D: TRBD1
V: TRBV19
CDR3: CASSPTGDSSYEQYF
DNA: TGTGCCAGTAGTCCGACAGGGGACAGCTCCTACGAGCAGTACTTC

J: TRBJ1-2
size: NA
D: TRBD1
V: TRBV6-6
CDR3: CASRPRDRGNLDGYTF
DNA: TGTGCCAGCAGACCCAGGGACAGGGGAAATCTTGATGGCTACACCTTC

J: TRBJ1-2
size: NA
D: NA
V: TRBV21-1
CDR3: CASIPSCYTF
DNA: TGTGCCAGCATACCGAGCTGCTACACCTTC

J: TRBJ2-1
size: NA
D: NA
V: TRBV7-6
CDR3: CASSGYRANEQFF
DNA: TGTGCCAGCAGCGGCTACAGGGCCAATGAGCAGTTCTTC

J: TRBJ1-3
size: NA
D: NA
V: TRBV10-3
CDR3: CAISDDKSSGNTIYF
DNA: TGTGCCATCAGTGACGATAAGAGCTCTGGAAACACCATATATTTT

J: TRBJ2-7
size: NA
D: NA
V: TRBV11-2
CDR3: CASSLFTSYEQYF
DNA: TGTGCCAGCAGCCTCTTTACCTCCTACGAGCAGTACTTC

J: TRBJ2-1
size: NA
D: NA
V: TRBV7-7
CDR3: CASSLEGARGGNEQFF
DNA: TGTGCTAGCAGCTTAGAAGGCGCCCGGGGTGGAAATGAGCAGTTCTTC

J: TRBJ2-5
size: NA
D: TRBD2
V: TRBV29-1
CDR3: CSVVEAGEAETQYF
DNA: TGCAGCGTTGTCGAAGCGGGAGAGGCGGAGACCCAGTACTTC

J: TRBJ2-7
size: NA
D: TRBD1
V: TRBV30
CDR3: CAWSPGTGSYEQYF
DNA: TGTGCCTGGAGTCCCGGGACAGGCTCCTACGAGCAGTACTTC

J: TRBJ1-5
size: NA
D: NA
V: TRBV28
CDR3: CASSLSNAYQPQHF
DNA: TGTGCCAGCAGTTTATCCAACGCGTATCAGCCCCAGCATTTT

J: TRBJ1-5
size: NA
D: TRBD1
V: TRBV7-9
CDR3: CASSSADRGSSNQPQHF
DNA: TGTGCCAGCAGCTCCGCCGACAGGGGGAGTAGCAATCAGCCCCAGCATTTT

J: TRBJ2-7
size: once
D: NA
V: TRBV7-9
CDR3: CASSPGQGTYEQYF
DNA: TGTGCCAGCAGCCCCGGGCAGGGGACCTACGAGCAGTACTTC

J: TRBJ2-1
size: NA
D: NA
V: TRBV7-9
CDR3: CASSLEGPNEQFF
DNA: TGTGCCAGCAGCTTAGAGGGGCCTAATGAGCAGTTCTTC

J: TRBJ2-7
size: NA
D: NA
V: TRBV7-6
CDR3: CASSEDSGSYEQYF
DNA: TGTGCCAGCAGCGAGGACAGCGGCTCCTACGAGCAGTACTTC

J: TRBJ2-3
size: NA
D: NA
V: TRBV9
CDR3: CASSVSGSTDTQYF
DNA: TGTGCCAGCAGCGTGAGCGGGAGCACAGATACGCAGTATTTT

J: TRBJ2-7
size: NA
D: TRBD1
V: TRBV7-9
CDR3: CASSLAGQGYYEQYF
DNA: TGTGCCAGCAGCTTAGCCGGACAGGGGTACTACGAGCAGTACTTC

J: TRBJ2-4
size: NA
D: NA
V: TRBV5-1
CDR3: CASSWMGGLGNIQYF
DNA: TGCGCCAGCAGCTGGATGGGAGGATTGGGAAACATTCAGTACTTC

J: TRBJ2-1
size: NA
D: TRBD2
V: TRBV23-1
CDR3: CASSQGMTSGRSYNEQFF
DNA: TGCGCCAGCAGTCAAGGGATGACTAGCGGGAGGTCCTACAATGAGCAGTTCTTC

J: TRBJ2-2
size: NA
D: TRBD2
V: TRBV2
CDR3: CASGGLAGDVTGELFF
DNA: TGTGCCAGCGGGGGACTAGCGGGAGATGTCACCGGGGAGCTGTTTTTT

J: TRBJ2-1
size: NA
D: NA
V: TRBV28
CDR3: CASSFIARGYDNEQFF
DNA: TGTGCCAGCAGTTTTATCGCGAGGGGGTACGACAATGAGCAGTTCTTC

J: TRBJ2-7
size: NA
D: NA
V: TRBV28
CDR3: CAGSGGMGEQYF
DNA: TGTGCCGGATCAGGAGGGATGGGCGAGCAGTACTTC

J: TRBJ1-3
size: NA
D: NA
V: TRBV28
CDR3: CASSPRQLSGNTIYF
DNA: TGTGCCAGCAGTCCACGACAGCTCTCTGGAAACACCATATATTTT

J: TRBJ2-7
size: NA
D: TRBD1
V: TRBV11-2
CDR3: CASRQTGEEQYF
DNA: TGTGCCAGCAGGCAAACAGGGGAGGAGCAGTACTTC

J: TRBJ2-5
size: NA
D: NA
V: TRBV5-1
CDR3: CASSLEGRTQETQYF
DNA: TGCGCCAGCAGCTTGGAAGGGAGGACTCAAGAGACCCAGTACTTC

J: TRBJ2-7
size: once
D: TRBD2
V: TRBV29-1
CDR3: CSVEGLAGGERDEQYF
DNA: TGCAGCGTTGAAGGACTAGCGGGAGGGGAACGGGACGAGCAGTACTTC

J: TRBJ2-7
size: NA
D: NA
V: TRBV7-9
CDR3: CASSSPTRLATSYEQYF
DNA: TGTGCCAGCAGCTCCCCAACCAGGTTGGCAACTTCCTACGAGCAGTACTTC

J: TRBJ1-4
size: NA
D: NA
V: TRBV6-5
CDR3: CASSYTPGLINEKLFF
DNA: TGTGCCAGCAGTTACACACCGGGACTCATTAATGAAAAACTGTTTTTT

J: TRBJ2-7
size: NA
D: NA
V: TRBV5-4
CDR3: CASSTDAGYEQYF
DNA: TGTGCCAGCAGCACAGACGCAGGGTACGAGCAGTACTTC

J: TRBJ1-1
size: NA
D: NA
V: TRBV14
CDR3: CASSQGGALNTEAFF
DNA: TGTGCCAGCAGCCAAGGAGGGGCATTGAACACTGAAGCTTTCTTT

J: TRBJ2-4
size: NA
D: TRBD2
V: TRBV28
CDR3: CASRPLAGKNIQYF
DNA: TGTGCCAGCAGACCTCTAGCGGGGAAAAACATTCAGTACTTC

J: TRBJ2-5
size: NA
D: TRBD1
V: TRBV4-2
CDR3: CASSSWTGQETQYF
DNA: TGTGCCAGCAGCTCTTGGACAGGTCAAGAGACCCAGTACTTC

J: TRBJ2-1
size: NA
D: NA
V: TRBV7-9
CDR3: CASSTPDNEQFF
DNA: TGTGCCAGCAGCACACCAGACAATGAGCAGTTCTTC

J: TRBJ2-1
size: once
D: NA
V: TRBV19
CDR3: CASSWGRGSYNEQFF
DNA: TGTGCCAGTAGCTGGGGGCGGGGGTCCTACAATGAGCAGTTCTTC